This TCR beta chain was found in a study of blood T cell repertoires in COVID-19. Original handling: Reference gene primer amplification in the assay estimated nucleated cell counts. Clones were read by immunoSEQ multiplex PCR, and TCRdb kept only the in-frame ones, dropping some. That table is the source of V, J and clone size, and D and trimming were worked out from the DNA. The profile shows roughly 160,000 clones, 80% to 90% of them singletons. Sequencing was done on a sample of peripheral blood. This receptor was identified in a man in his 60s with acute or convalescent COVID-19.

This CDR3 reads CASSDSRPHRDQPQHF. CDR3 nucleotides: TGTGCCAGCAGTGACTCTAGACCCCACAGGGATCAGCCCCAGCATTTT. The rearrangement links TRBV6-4 to TRBJ1-5; tentative D call: TRBD1 (6 bases). The ends were cut back, 0 bases at V and 5 bases at J, with 14 bases in the middle. The CDR3 is 16 amino acids. Per germline, CDR1 MRHNA and CDR2 SNTAGT.